This T cell receptor beta chain was documented in a study of control samples from healthy donors and cancer patients. TCRdb keeps only in-frame clones here, not all; method: immunoSEQ multiplex PCR. The table lists approximately 70,000 clones, approximately 84% of them singletons, with 4% in the top ten. CDR1 and CDR2 (germline): MGHRA, YSYEKL. V lost 3 bases to trimming and J lost 7 bases, with 16 bases between them. The CDR3 runs 15 residues. This TCR was sampled from a woman in her forties or fifties in good health. Sequencing was performed on blood. The V and J genes are TRBV4-1 and TRBJ1-5; D ambiguous. The CDR3 is CASSQRTPEDQPQHF. The DNA of the CDR3 is TGCGCCAGCAGCCAGAGGACCCCGGAGGACCAGCCCCAGCATTTT.